This note documents a single T cell receptor (beta chain) sequence. No antigen is known for it. MiXCR was run by TCRdb on the RT-PCR reads, yielding one entry per CDR3 protein. The sample has roughly 700,000 distinct CDR3 sequences; 15% to 17% are singletons. The junction had 2 bases not matched to a gene; V was cut back by 1 base and J by 12 bases. Germline V gene lookup returns CDR1 MGHRA and CDR2 YSYEKL. The CDR3 is 12 amino acids. The entry originates in a study of response to subunit inactivated influenza vaccine. Whole-study findings and limits: The authors proposed limited new T cell recruitment per seasonal influenza vaccination.

V is TRBV4-1 and J is TRBJ2-1; 8 bases match TRBD2. This TCR was sampled from a man in his fifties who received an inactivated influenza vaccine. The sequences come from PBMCs from blood, collected 11 to 12 days after vaccination. The CDR3, as DNA: TGCGCCAGCAGCCAAGGGGGACTAGGGCAGTTCTTC. Protein: CASSQGGLGQFF.